This TCR beta chain was retrieved from a study of CD8 T cells in ankylosing spondylitis. MiXCR was run by TCRdb on the 5' RACE reads, yielding one entry per CDR3 protein. The sample consists of 150,000 to 200,000 distinct CDR3 sequences, 9.5% to 10% of them appearing once. Sequenced: blood, either unsorted or a sorted T cell fraction (not recorded which). The TCR originated in a female donor with ankylosing spondylitis or in good health (not recorded which).

This chain's CDR3 is CASTYSGNYGYTF. The CDR3 region has the DNA TGTGCCAGCACCTACTCAGGGAACTATGGCTACACCTTC. The V gene is TRBV6-5, the J gene TRBJ1-2, with D perhaps TRBD1 (5 bases). The ends were cut back, 7 bases at V and 2 bases at J, with 11 bases in the middle. This CDR3 comprises 13 residues. The V gene's germline CDR1 is MNHEY and CDR2 SVGAGI.